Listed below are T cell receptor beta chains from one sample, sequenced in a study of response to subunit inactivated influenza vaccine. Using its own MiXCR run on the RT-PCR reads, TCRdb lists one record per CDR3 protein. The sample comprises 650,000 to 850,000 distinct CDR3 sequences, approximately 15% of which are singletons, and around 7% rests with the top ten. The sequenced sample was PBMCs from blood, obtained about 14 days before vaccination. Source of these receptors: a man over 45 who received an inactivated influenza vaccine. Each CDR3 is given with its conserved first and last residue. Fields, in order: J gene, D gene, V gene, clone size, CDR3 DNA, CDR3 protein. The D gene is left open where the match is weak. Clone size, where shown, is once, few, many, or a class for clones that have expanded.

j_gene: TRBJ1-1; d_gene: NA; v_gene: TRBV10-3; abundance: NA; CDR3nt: TGTGCCACCACGGAGGGAACTGAAGCTTTCTTT; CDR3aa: CATTEGTEAFF
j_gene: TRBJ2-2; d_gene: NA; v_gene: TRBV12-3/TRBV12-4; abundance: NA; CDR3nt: TGTGCCAGCAGATGGACCGGGGAGCTGTTTTTT; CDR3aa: CASRWTGELFF
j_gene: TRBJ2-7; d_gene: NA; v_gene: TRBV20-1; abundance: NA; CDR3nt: TGCAGTGCAACACAGGGTTGGAGCTACGAGCAGTACTTC; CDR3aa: CSATQGWSYEQYF
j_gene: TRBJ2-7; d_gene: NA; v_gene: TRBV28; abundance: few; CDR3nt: TGTGCCAGCAGTTCGATCCCCTACGAGCAGTACTTC; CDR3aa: CASSSIPYEQYF
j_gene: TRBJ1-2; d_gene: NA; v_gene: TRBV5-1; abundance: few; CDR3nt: TGCGCCAGCACCCCCGGGACGCATCAAGGCTACACCTTC; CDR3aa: CASTPGTHQGYTF
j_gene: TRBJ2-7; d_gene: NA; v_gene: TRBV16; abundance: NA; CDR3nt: TGTGCCAGCAGCACCGTGACACAATACGAGCAGTACTTC; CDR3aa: CASSTVTQYEQYF
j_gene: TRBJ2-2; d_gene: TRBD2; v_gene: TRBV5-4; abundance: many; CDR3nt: TGTGCCAGCAGCCCCCGACTAGCCGGAGCCGGGGAGCTGTTTTTT; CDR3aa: CASSPRLAGAGELFF
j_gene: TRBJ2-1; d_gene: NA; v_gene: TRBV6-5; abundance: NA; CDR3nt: TGTGCCAGCAGTTACGCCCCTTTGACGGGGAGCTCCTACAATGAGCAGTTCTTC; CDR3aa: CASSYAPLTGSSYNEQFF
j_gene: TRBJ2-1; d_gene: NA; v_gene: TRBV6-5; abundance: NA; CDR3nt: TGTGCCAGCAGTTACGAGGACAGCTACAATGAGCAGTTCTTC; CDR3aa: CASSYEDSYNEQFF
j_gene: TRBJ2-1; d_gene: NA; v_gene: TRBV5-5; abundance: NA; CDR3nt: TGTGCCAGCAGCGTGGGGACTGTTTACAATGAGCAGTTCTTC; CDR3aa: CASSVGTVYNEQFF
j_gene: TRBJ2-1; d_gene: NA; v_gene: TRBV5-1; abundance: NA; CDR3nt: TGCGCCAGCAGCTTGTCCCCGGGGTGGGGGCCCAACAATGAGCAGTTCTTC; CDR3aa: CASSLSPGWGPNNEQFF
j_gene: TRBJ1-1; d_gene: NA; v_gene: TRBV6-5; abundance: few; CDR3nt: TGTGCCAGCAGTTACAGGTTGTACACTGAAGCTTTCTTT; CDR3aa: CASSYRLYTEAFF
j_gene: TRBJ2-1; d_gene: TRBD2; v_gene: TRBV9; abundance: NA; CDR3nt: TGTGCCAGCAGCTTCGGACTAGAGGTCTCCTACAATGAGCAGTTCTTC; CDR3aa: CASSFGLEVSYNEQFF
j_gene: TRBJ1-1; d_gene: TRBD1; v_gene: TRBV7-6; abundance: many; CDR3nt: TGTGCCAGCAGCATCTACAGGGGGCGGAACACTGAAGCTTTCTTT; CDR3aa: CASSIYRGRNTEAFF
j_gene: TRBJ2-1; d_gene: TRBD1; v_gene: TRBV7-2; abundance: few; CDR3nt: TGTGCCAGCAGCTTTCCCGGGACAGTTCTATTCTTC; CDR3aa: CASSFPGTVLFF
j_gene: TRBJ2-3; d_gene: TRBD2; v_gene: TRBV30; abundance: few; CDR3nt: TGTGCCTGGAGTGTACCCGGGGGGGCGCCAGATACGCAGTATTTT; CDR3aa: CAWSVPGGAPDTQYF
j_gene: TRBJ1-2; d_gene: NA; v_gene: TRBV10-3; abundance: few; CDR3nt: TGTGCCATCAGTGCACTGGGAGAAAACTATGGCTACACCTTC; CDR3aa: CAISALGENYGYTF
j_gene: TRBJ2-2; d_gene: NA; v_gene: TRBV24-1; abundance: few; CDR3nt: TGTGCCACCAGTGACACCTACAGAGACACCGGGGAGCTGTTTTTT; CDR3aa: CATSDTYRDTGELFF
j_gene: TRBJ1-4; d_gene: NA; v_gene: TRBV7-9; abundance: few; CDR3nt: TGTGCCAGCAGCTTAACCTGGGGGGAAAAACTGTTTTTT; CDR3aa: CASSLTWGEKLFF
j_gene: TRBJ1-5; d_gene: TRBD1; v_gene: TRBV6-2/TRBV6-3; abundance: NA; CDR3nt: TGTGCCACGCTGACAGGGGCCAATCAGCCCCAGCATTTT; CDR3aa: CATLTGANQPQHF
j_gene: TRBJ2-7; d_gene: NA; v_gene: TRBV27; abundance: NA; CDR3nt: TGTGCCAGCAGTTTTCTCAGGCAGGACTACGAGCAGTACTTC; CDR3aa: CASSFLRQDYEQYF
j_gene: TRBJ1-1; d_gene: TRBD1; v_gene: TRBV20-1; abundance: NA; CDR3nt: TGCAGTGGGCAGGGGGGCATGAACACTGAAGCTTTCTTT; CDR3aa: CSGQGGMNTEAFF
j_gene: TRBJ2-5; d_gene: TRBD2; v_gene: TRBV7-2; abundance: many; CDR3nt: TGTGCCAGCAGCTTCATCGCGGGAGTAGAGACCCAGTACTTC; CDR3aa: CASSFIAGVETQYF
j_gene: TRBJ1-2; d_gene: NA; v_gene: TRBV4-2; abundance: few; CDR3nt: TGTGCCAGCAGCCAAGGGGCCAGGGCAGACGGCTACACCTTC; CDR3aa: CASSQGARADGYTF
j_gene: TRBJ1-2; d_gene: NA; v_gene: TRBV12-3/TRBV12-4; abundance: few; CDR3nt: TGTGCCAGCAGCCTCCTTATATCACCGTGGGAGGGCTATGGCTACACCTTC; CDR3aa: CASSLLISPWEGYGYTF
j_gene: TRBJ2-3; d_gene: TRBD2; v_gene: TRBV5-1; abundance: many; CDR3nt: TGCGCCAGCAGCGTGGGCGGGACTACCAACACAGATACGCAGTATTTT; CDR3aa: CASSVGGTTNTDTQYF
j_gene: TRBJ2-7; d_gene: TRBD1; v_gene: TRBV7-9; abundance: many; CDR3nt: TGTGCCAGCCAAACCAGGACAGGGACCTACGAGCAGTACTTC; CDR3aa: CASQTRTGTYEQYF
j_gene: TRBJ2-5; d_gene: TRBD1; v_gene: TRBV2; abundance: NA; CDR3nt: TGTGCCAGCAGTGTGGACAGGGGTGGCCAAGAGACCCAGTACTTC; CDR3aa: CASSVDRGGQETQYF
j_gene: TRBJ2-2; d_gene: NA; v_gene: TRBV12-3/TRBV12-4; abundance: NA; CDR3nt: TGTGCCAGCACCCATACTCCCTTCGGCTACACCGGGGAGCTGTTTTTT; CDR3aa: CASTHTPFGYTGELFF
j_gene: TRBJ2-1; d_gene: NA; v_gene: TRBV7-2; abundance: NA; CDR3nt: TGTGCCAGCAGCTCGACACGGGATGAGCAGTTCTTC; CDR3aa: CASSSTRDEQFF
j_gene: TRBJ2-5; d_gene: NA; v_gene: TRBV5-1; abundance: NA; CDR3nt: TGCGCCAGCAGCCAAGCGACAAATATCCAAGAGACCCAGTACTTC; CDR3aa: CASSQATNIQETQYF
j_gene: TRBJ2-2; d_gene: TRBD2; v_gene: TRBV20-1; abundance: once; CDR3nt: TGCAGTGCACCACTAGCGGCCAACACCGGGGAGCTGTTTTTT; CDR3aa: CSAPLAANTGELFF
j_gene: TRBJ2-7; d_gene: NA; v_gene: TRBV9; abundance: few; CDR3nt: TGTGCCAGCAGCGTTTCAGTATACTCCTACGAGCAGTACTTC; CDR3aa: CASSVSVYSYEQYF
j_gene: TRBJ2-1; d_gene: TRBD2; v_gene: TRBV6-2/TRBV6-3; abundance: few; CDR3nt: TGTGCCAGCACGTTGCTAGCGGGAGGGTACACCCAGTTCTTC; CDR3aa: CASTLLAGGYTQFF
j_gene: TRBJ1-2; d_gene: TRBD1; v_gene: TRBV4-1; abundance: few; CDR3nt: TGCGCCAGCAGATACCGGACAGGGGGCGATTTCTCGTATGGCTACACCTTC; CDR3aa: CASRYRTGGDFSYGYTF
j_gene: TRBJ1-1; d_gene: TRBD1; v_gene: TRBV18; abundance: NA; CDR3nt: TGTGCCAGCTCACCAAACAGGGGCACTGAAGCTTTCTTT; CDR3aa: CASSPNRGTEAFF
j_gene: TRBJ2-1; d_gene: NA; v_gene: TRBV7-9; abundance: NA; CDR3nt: TGTGCCAGCAGCGATGGACTATGCGTGGGTAATGAGCAGTTCTTC; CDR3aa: CASSDGLCVGNEQFF
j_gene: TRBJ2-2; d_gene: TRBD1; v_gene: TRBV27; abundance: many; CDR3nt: TGTGCCAGCAGTTCGACAGGGTGGATCGGGGAGCTGTTTTTT; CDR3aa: CASSSTGWIGELFF
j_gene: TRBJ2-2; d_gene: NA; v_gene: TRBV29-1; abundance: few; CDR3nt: TGCAGCGTCTACACCGGGGAGCTGTTTTTT; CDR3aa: CSVYTGELFF
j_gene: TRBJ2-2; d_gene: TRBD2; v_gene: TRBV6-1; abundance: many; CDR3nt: TGTGCCAGCAGCCCGGGACTAGCGACCGGGGAGCTGTTTTTT; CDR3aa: CASSPGLATGELFF
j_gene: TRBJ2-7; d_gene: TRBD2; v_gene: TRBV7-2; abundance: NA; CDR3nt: TGTGCCAGCAGCTTCTTGGGACTAGCGCCATACGAGCAGTACTTC; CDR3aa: CASSFLGLAPYEQYF